This T cell receptor beta chain was captured in a study of blood T cell repertoires in COVID-19. Study summary: Researchers got acute and convalescent COVID-19 samples from the United States, Italy and Spain. PBMCs, B-cell-depleted T cells, or T cells were the source of the cDNA or gDNA that made up the material.

The CDR3 is made up of 14 amino acids. In germline, CDR1 is SGDLS, CDR2 YYNGEE. The V gene lost 0 bases and the J gene lost 0 bases, with 3 bases spanning the gap. Authors' analysis steps: Amplifying reference gene primers gave estimates of nucleated cell counts. Assay: immunoSEQ multiplex PCR; the TCRdb copy retains only in-frame clones and omits some. V and J calls and clone size follow that table, whereas D and trimming were derived from the DNA. This table has around 60,000 clones, 88% appearing once. The origin of this receptor is a man aged 45 to 65 with active COVID-19. The chain joins TRBV9 to TRBJ2-2, with unresolved D. The sequenced material came from peripheral blood. This CDR3 reads CASSVGPNTGELFF. For the CDR3, the DNA is TGTGCCAGCAGCGTAGGGCCGAACACCGGGGAGCTGTTTTTT.